The 9 T cell receptor beta chains below were found in one sample sequenced in a study of blood T cell repertoires in COVID-19. The data were produced by immunoSEQ multiplex PCR, yet TCRdb's version contains in-frame clones alone and is incomplete. The sample has 200,000 to 250,000 clones, less than 90% seen once. Input material: peripheral blood. The source is a woman older than 75 with COVID-19, enrolled during active disease.

This clone was picked up a small number of times. The chain couples TRBV19 to TRBJ2-2; maybe TRBD2 (5 bases). V gave up 3 bases and J gave up 2 bases, with 13 bases separating them. The CDR3 is made up of 16 amino acids. Germline loops: CDR1 LNHDA, CDR2 SQIVND (reference sequence). The DNA for the CDR3 is TGTGCCAGTAGTATGCAGGACTCCCCTAACACCGGGGAGCTGTTTTTT. Translating gives CASSMQDSPNTGELFF.

J is TRBJ1-5 and V is TRBV19; TRBD1 matches 7 bases. Germline loops: CDR1 LNHDA, CDR2 SQIVND (reference sequence). Germline trimming cut 9 bases from V and 0 bases from J; bases unmatched to any gene: 11. The CDR3 length is 16 residues. CDR3 loop: CARLGQLFYSNQPQHF. The CDR3, as DNA: TGTGCCAGACTGGGACAGCTTTTTTATAGCAATCAGCCCCAGCATTTT.

As DNA, the CDR3 is TGCGCCAGCAGCCAAGGCGGGGGGGCCTACGAGCAGTACTTC. It translates to CASSQGGGAYEQYF. The chain joins TRBV4-3 to TRBJ2-7; 9 bases fit TRBD2. CDR3 size: 14 residues. The V gene end was trimmed by 1 base and the J gene end by 2 bases; junction bases not matched to a gene: 0. Germline lookup yields CDR1 LGHNA and CDR2 YSLEER.

V gene TRBV7-9 combines with J gene TRBJ2-5; D remains ambiguous. The CDR3 contains 16 residues. Between the trimmed V and J ends, which lost 1 base and 5 bases, there was a span of 17 bases. Germline CDR1 and CDR2: SEHNR and FQNEAQ (reference sequence). CDR3 DNA sequence: TGTGCCAGCAGCTTAGGAGTCCGCCCTCAGAGGGAGACCCAGTACTTC. Translating gives CASSLGVRPQRETQYF.

This rearrangement joins TRBV12-3 or TRBV12-4 to TRBJ2-7; possible D gene TRBD2, 5 bases. Trimming stripped 3 bases from V and 6 bases from J, with 6 bases between. CDR3 length equals 11 residues. The CDR3 nucleotides read TGTGCCAGCAGTTTCGGGGTCGAGCAGTACTTC. Translated, it gives CASSFGVEQYF.

The CDR3 region has the DNA TGTGCCAGCAGTGTAAGATCAGGGCGAAACACTGAAGCTTTCTTT. It encodes CASSVRSGRNTEAFF. The chain carries TRBV2 and TRBJ1-1, with a tentative D call TRBD1 (5 bases). V lost 4 bases, J lost 2 bases, and 14 bases lay in between. CDR3 length: 15 amino acids. Per germline, CDR1 SNHLY and CDR2 FYNNEI. Full variable domain (outside the CDR3, taken from reference TRBV2 and TRBJ1-1): EPEVTQTPSHQVTQMGQEVILRCVPISNHLYFYWYRQILGQKVEFLVSFYNNEISEKSEIFDDQFSVERPDGSNFTLKIRSTKLEDSAMYFCASSVRSGRNTEAFFGQGTRLTVV.

The rearrangement joins TRBV11-2 to TRBJ1-1; D is ambiguous. Germline V gives CDR1 SGHAT, CDR2 FQNNGV. Between the trimmed V and J ends, which lost 5 bases and 2 bases, there was a span of 12 bases. This CDR3 spans 14 amino acids. Here the CDR3 DNA reads TGTGCCAGCAGCCGGTTGGCGGATAACACTGAAGCTTTCTTT. It encodes CASSRLADNTEAFF.

This rearrangement joins TRBV6-5 to TRBJ1-5, with D perhaps matching TRBD1 (5 bases). The germline CDR1 and CDR2 sequences are MNHEY and SVGAGI. V lost 4 bases to trimming and J lost 0 bases, with 7 bases between them. The CDR3 runs 14 residues. CDR3 protein: CASSWGDSNQPQHF. As DNA, the CDR3 is TGTGCCAGCAGTTGGGGGGATAGCAATCAGCCCCAGCATTTT.

J is TRBJ2-3 and V is TRBV4-2; D not resolved. Germline V gene data show CDR1 as LGHNA and CDR2 as YNFKEQ. Between the trimmed V and J ends, which lost 0 bases and 0 bases, there was a span of 13 bases. This CDR3 has 17 residues. In DNA, the CDR3 is TGTGCCAGCAGCCAAGAATGGGCAACCCAAAGCACAGATACGCAGTATTTT. Encoded protein: CASSQEWATQSTDTQYF.